The clone carrying this TCR beta chain was observed a handful of times. Method: immunoSEQ multiplex PCR; TCRdb's copy keeps in-frame clones and lacks some. Here the sample spans tens of thousands of clones, roughly nine tenths being singletons. This sample was included in a study of blood T cell repertoires in COVID-19. The TCR originated in a man in his fifties or sixties with acute or convalescent COVID-19. Sequencing was carried out using peripheral blood.

Here the CDR3 reads CASSPSSGGSSYNEQFF. CDR3 sequence (DNA): TGCGCCAGCAGCCCTAGTAGCGGGGGGAGCTCCTACAATGAGCAGTTCTTC. V and J are TRBV5-1 and TRBJ2-1, with 10 bases fitting TRBD2. The germline gives CDR1 SGHRS, CDR2 YFSETQ. The CDR3 contains 17 residues. V dropped 4 bases and J dropped 0; count of bases not matched to a gene: 7.